This TCR beta chain is drawn from a study of early T cells in non-severe SARS-CoV-2 infection. Study observations and caveats: VDJdb-based annotation leaned toward anti-spike CD8 responses and missed private and CD4 specificities.

TCRdb called the 5' RACE reads again in MiXCR, with one record for every CDR3 protein. The sample lists around 52,000 distinct CDR3 sequences; around a tenth were seen once. This clonotype has only a few counts. The target antigen is unknown. The CDR3 has 17 residues. J lost 1 base, V lost 1 base, and 7 bases had no gene match. Germline V gene lookup returns CDR1 MGHRA and CDR2 YSYEKL. The receptor comes from an adult who was a healthcare worker with PCR-confirmed SARS-CoV-2 infection or an uninfected control (not recorded which). What was sequenced was whole blood. The chain has TRBV4-1 and TRBJ2-1; the match to TRBD2 covers 7 bases. DNA for the CDR3: TGCGCCAGCAGCCAAGGGATCCGGGGAGGGTCCTACAATGAGCAGTTCTTC. Its protein is CASSQGIRGGSYNEQFF.